What follows is one T cell receptor (beta chain) and its context. Each participant's cohort was designated according to participant-reported clinical history. This entry is derived from a study of blood T cell repertoires in COVID-19. Study information: Material from acute and convalescent COVID-19 was sourced from the United States, Italy and Spain.

Per the original data handling: Counts of nucleated cells, estimated from reference gene primer amplification, were obtained. Sequenced by immunoSEQ multiplex PCR; TCRdb stores in-frame clones only, minus some. The V and J calls and the clone size are those of that table, but D and trimming were determined from the DNA. This table has around 250,000 clones, 70% to 90% appearing once. Deletions cut 6 bases from V and 1 base from J, with 19 bases between. Germline CDR1 reads LGHDT; CDR2 reads YNNKEL (reference sequence). This CDR3 is 18 amino acids long. The source of this sequence is a woman between 50 and 59 years old who had recovered from COVID-19. Input material: PBMCs or T cells enriched from blood (not recorded which). The chain recombines TRBV3-1 (or the pseudogene TRBV3-2) with TRBJ2-6; tentative D call: TRBD2 (5 bases). The CDR3 protein is CASSLYRGITSGANVLTF. In nucleotides, the CDR3 is TGTGCCAGCAGTCTCTATCGGGGTATTACTTCTGGGGCCAACGTCCTGACTTTC.